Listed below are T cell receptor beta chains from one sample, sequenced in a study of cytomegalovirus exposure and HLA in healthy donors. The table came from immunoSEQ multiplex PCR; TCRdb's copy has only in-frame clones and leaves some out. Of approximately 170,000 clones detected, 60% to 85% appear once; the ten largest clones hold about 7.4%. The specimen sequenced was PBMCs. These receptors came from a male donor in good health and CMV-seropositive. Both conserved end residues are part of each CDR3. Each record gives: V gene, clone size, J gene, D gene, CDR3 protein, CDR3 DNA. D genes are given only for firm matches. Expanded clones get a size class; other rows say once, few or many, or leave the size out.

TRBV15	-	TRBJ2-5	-	CATSRDQAETQYF	TGTGCCACCAGCAGAGATCAGGCGGAGACCCAGTACTTC
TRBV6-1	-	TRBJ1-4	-	CASSETVLNEKLFF	TGTGCCAGCAGTGAAACAGTCCTTAATGAAAAACTGTTTTTT
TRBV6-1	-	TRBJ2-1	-	CASPPGQGNEQFF	TGTGCCAGCCCCCCAGGGCAAGGAAATGAGCAGTTCTTC
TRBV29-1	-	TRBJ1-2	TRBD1	CSAAAAGGLTNYGYTF	TGCAGCGCTGCTGCCGCAGGGGGCCTTACTAACTATGGCTACACCTTC
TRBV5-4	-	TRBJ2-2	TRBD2	CASSPGLAGGLTGELFF	TGTGCCAGCAGCCCGGGACTAGCGGGGGGGCTAACCGGGGAGCTGTTTTTT
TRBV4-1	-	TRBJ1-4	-	CASSQGRTGPLHNEKLFF	TGCGCCAGCAGCCAAGGGAGAACAGGGCCTCTTCATAATGAAAAACTGTTTTTT
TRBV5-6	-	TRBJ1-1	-	CASSVGGALREDTEAFF	TGTGCCAGCAGCGTAGGTGGCGCACTCAGAGAGGACACTGAAGCTTTCTTT
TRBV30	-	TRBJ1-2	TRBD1	CAWGDRGRGYTF	TGTGCCTGGGGGGACAGGGGCCGCGGCTACACCTTC
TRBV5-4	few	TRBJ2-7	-	CASSWGETYEQYF	TGTGCCAGCAGCTGGGGGGAGACCTACGAGCAGTACTTC
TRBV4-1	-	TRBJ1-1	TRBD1	CASSQDWNRGLDTEAFF	TGCGCCAGCAGCCAGGATTGGAACAGGGGGCTTGACACTGAAGCTTTCTTT
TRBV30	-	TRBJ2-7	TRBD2	CAWDRGGGGLREQYF	TGTGCCTGGGATCGTGGAGGCGGGGGTCTTCGGGAGCAGTACTTC